This record covers a single T cell receptor (beta chain). The conserved final phenylalanine or tryptophan is absent from the CDR3, which likely points to a read error. The sample belongs to a study of tumor-infiltrating lymphocytes in primary liver carcinoma. Study summary: Samples produced roughly 3.65 to 7.5 million productive TCRbeta reads, comparable across tissue types.

Co-extracted RNA and DNA came from 20-30 mg of unsorted bulk tissue. Primary liver carcinoma in the patients was surgically resected. The CDR3 has 13 residues. Researchers generated TCR beta cDNA from approximately 520 ng of total RNA, relying on a constant-region primer. Generation of the TCR beta libraries relied on three nested multiplex PCR rounds using slightly modified ARM-PCR. A C-beta reverse primer was combined with TRBV1-TRBV30 forward primers in the first two PCR rounds, and each round had about 10 cycles. TCRdb passed the multiplex PCR reads through MiXCR, listing each CDR3 protein once. The sample consists of about 120,000 distinct CDR3 sequences, 55% to 70% of them appearing once.

The rearrangement links TRBV12-3 or TRBV12-4 to TRBJ2-7; a weak D match, TRBD2 (5 bases). The specimen was tumor-adjacent normal liver tissue. This receptor was identified in a woman between 55 and 75 years old with primary liver carcinoma and hepatitis B virus infection. CDR3 nucleotides: TGTGACAGCAGTTTAGGAGGCTCCTACGTGCAGTACTCC. This encodes CDSSLGGSYVQYS.